Listed here are 16 T cell receptor beta chains from one sample, sequenced in a study of cytomegalovirus exposure and HLA in healthy donors. Measured with immunoSEQ multiplex PCR; TCRdb has only the in-frame clones, and not every one. The table records about 220,000 clones, 75% to 95% of them present only once. Sequencing used PBMCs. The receptors were gathered from a woman under 30 in good health and CMV-seronegative.

The J gene is TRBJ1-4, the V gene TRBV7-6; no definite D call. V lost 5 bases, J lost 0 bases, and 7 bases lay in between. Germline-derived CDR1 and CDR2 are SGHVS and FNYEAQ. The CDR3 is 14 amino acids. The CDR3 DNA follows: TGTGCCAGCAGCCCTTTTGCAACTAATGAAAAACTGTTTTTT. Translated: CASSPFATNEKLFF. The whole variable domain, filled in from reference TRBV7-6 and TRBJ1-4, reads GAGVSQSPRYKVTKRGQDVALRCDPISGHVSLYWYRQALGQGPEFLTYFNYEAQQDKSGLPNDRFSAERPEGSISTLTIQRTEQRDSAMYRCASSPFATNEKLFFGSGTQLSVL.

V gene TRBV19 combines with J gene TRBJ1-1; 9 positions match TRBD1. CDR3 length: 15 residues. J lost 1 base, V lost 5 bases, and 5 bases had no gene match. Looked up from germline, CDR1 is LNHDA and CDR2 is SQIVND (reference sequence). CDR3 sequence: CASSPWTGANTEAFF. The DNA of the CDR3 is TGTGCCAGTAGTCCCTGGACAGGGGCGAACACTGAAGCTTTCTTT.

This chain joins TRBV2 and TRBJ1-2; D is possibly TRBD1 (5 bases). The CDR3 length is 16 residues. Germline CDR1 reads SNHLY; CDR2 reads FYNNEI. Deletions cut 3 bases from V and 4 bases from J, with 18 bases between. This CDR3 is CASSDRLDSTAYGYTF. The CDR3 bases are TGTGCCAGCAGTGATAGGCTCGACAGTACCGCCTATGGCTACACCTTC.

V usage is TRBV11-2 and J usage is TRBJ2-5; possible D gene TRBD1, 5 bases. CDR1 and CDR2 (germline): SGHAT, FQNNGV. CDR3 size: 17 residues. Trimming shortened V by 1 base and J by 3 bases, and 18 bases separated the two germline ends. CDR3 bases: TGTGCCAGCAGCTTAGCGCAGATGGGGCTAATGAAAGAGACCCAGTACTTC. The encoded protein is CASSLAQMGLMKETQYF.

The chain uses TRBV6-5 and TRBJ1-2; possibly TRBD1 for D (6 bases). Germline V gene sequence: CDR1 MNHEY, CDR2 SVGAGI. The CDR3 contains 14 residues. Trimming removed 2 bases from V and 7 bases from J, with 14 bases in between. CDR3 nucleotides: TGTGCCAGCAGTTACAGTCAGGGGTCCGGTGGCTACACCTTC. This gives the protein CASSYSQGSGGYTF.

A few counts support this clone. V and J are TRBV10-3 and TRBJ1-6; possible D gene TRBD1, 6 bases. Germline V CDR1 and CDR2: ENHRY, SYGVKD. The V end lost 2 bases, the J end lost 10 bases, and 12 bases lay between the germline ends. The CDR3 length is 14 residues. CDR3: CAISEGQGRSPLHF. The CDR3, as DNA: TGTGCCATCAGTGAGGGCCAGGGGCGATCACCCCTCCACTTT.

The chain employs TRBV28 and TRBJ1-1; 8 nucleotides line up with TRBD1. J gave up 3 bases and V 3 bases, and 6 bases lay outside the gene matches. In germline, CDR1 is MDHEN, CDR2 SYDVKM. The CDR3 sequence is 15 residues long. CDR3 bases: TGTGCCAGCAGTTTGGGACAGGAGCGTGACACTGAAGCTTTCTTT. It encodes CASSLGQERDTEAFF.

The gene calls are TRBV5-1 and TRBJ2-1, with 8 bases matching TRBD1. Trimming removed 6 bases from V and 4 bases from J; junction bases left unmatched: 9. This CDR3 has 15 amino acids. Germline CDR1 and CDR2: SGHRS and YFSETQ. The CDR3 reads CASTPRTGNYNEQFF. The DNA of the CDR3 is TGCGCCAGCACACCTAGGACAGGGAATTACAATGAGCAGTTCTTC.

This rearrangement joins TRBV2 to TRBJ1-1; 9 bases are a match to TRBD1. CDR1 is SNHLY, CDR2 FYNNEI, per germline. The J segment lost 1 base and the V segment lost 8 bases, leaving 8 bases of the junction unmatched. CDR3 size: 15 residues. CDR3 in DNA: TGTGCCAGCCTCCATTGGGACAGGGAGAACACTGAAGCTTTCTTT. Amino acids: CASLHWDRENTEAFF.

The chain combines TRBV15 with TRBJ1-1; D is uncertain. CDR1 and CDR2 (germline): LNHNV, YYDKDF (reference sequence). The length of the CDR3 is 16 residues. The V end was cut by 10 bases, the J end by 1 base, with 22 bases between. The CDR3 spells CASSMYWENPNTEAFF. CDR3 coding DNA: TGTGCCAGCTCAATGTATTGGGAGAACCCGAACACTGAAGCTTTCTTT.

This clone occurred a few times. V and J are TRBV7-9 and TRBJ1-1, with D uncertain. The CDR3 has 14 amino acids. Between the trimmed V and J ends, which lost 1 base and 2 bases, there was a span of 8 bases. Germline values: CDR1 SEHNR, CDR2 FQNEAQ (reference sequence). The CDR3 sequence: CASSLEPGNTEAFF. The CDR3 DNA follows: TGTGCCAGCAGCTTAGAGCCGGGAAACACTGAAGCTTTCTTT.

This clone was recorded only once. This CDR3 reads CASSSIAGTSQYNEQFF. The CDR3 region has the DNA TGTGCCAGCAGCTCAATAGCCGGGACTAGTCAGTACAATGAGCAGTTCTTC. The J gene is TRBJ2-1, the V gene TRBV7-3; 8 nucleotides align to TRBD2. The V segment lost 4 bases and the J segment 4 bases; nucleotides outside the gene matches: 12. Germline loops: CDR1 SGHTA, CDR2 FQGTGA. CDR3 size: 17 residues.

The DNA for the CDR3 is TGCGCCAGCAGCCGAAGAGCCGGGGAGCTGTTTTTT. Residues: CASSRRAGELFF. The chain is built from TRBV5-1 and TRBJ2-2; the D is unclear. V was cut by 4 bases and J by 6 bases, with 7 bases left in between. CDR3 length: 12 residues. Germline CDR1 and CDR2: SGHRS and YFSETQ.

This chain links TRBV7-3 with TRBJ2-2, with a tentative D call TRBD2 (5 bases). From germline, CDR1 is SGHTA and CDR2 FQGTGA. This CDR3 is 16 amino acids long. The V end lost 4 bases, the J end lost 5 bases, and 17 bases lay between the germline ends. The CDR3 DNA reads as TGTGCCAGCAGCTCCGGCGTTGTCGGGAATACCGGGGAGCTGTTTTTT. As protein: CASSSGVVGNTGELFF.

This chain links TRBV2 with TRBJ2-1, with 7 bases aligning to TRBD2. V was pared by 0 bases and J by 0 bases, with 5 bases of the junction left unmatched. The V gene's germline CDR1 is SNHLY and CDR2 FYNNEI. The CDR3 totals 17 residues. In DNA form, the CDR3 reads TGTGCCAGCAGTGAAGCGGGAGGGCCCAGCTCCTACAATGAGCAGTTCTTC. Amino acid sequence: CASSEAGGPSSYNEQFF.

This sequence joins TRBV28 and TRBJ1-1; TRBD1 is a possible D gene (6 bases). The ends were cut back, 5 bases at V and 0 bases at J, with 10 bases in the middle. This CDR3 region has 14 residues. Germline loops: CDR1 MDHEN, CDR2 SYDVKM. CDR3: CASSRTVMNTEAFF. CDR3 nucleotides: TGTGCCAGCAGTAGGACAGTCATGAACACTGAAGCTTTCTTT. Together with reference TRBV28 and TRBJ1-1, the CDR3 gives the full variable domain: DVKVTQSSRYLVKRTGEKVFLECVQDMDHENMFWYRQDPGLGLRLIYFSYDVKMKEKGDIPEGYSVSREKKERFSLILESASTNQTSMYLCASSRTVMNTEAFFGQGTRLTVV.